The source of this T cell receptor beta chain is a study of shared clonotypes between healthy human individuals. Looking at the study overall: The plates for each donor numbered three CD4 naive, three CD4 memory, two CD8 naive and one CD8 memory.

The CDR3 is 14 residues long. Germline loops: CDR1 MDHEN, CDR2 SYDVKM. The V gene end was trimmed by 5 bases and the J gene end by 4 bases; junction bases not matched to a gene: 4. Per the authors' pipeline: With immunoSEQ giving junction-only sequences and no quality scores, filtering differed. Sequencing used immunoSEQ multiplex PCR; TCRdb keeps in-frame clones, though not all of them. That table furnishes V, J and clone size, whereas the DNA furnished D and trimming. The sample records 650,000 to 700,000 clones, around 91% being singletons. The sequenced sample was memory CD8+ T cells from PBMCs. Documented subset: CD45RO+ cells pooled with CCR7-negative TemRA cells. The sequence was collected from a man aged 18 to 30 in good health. Some clones in this sample may be carry-over from other donors' samples. This chain uses TRBV28 with TRBJ1-3, with TRBD1 matching 8 bases. The chain's CDR3 is CASSPGGRGNTIYF. The DNA for the CDR3 is TGTGCCAGCAGTCCAGGGGGCAGGGGAAACACCATATATTTT.